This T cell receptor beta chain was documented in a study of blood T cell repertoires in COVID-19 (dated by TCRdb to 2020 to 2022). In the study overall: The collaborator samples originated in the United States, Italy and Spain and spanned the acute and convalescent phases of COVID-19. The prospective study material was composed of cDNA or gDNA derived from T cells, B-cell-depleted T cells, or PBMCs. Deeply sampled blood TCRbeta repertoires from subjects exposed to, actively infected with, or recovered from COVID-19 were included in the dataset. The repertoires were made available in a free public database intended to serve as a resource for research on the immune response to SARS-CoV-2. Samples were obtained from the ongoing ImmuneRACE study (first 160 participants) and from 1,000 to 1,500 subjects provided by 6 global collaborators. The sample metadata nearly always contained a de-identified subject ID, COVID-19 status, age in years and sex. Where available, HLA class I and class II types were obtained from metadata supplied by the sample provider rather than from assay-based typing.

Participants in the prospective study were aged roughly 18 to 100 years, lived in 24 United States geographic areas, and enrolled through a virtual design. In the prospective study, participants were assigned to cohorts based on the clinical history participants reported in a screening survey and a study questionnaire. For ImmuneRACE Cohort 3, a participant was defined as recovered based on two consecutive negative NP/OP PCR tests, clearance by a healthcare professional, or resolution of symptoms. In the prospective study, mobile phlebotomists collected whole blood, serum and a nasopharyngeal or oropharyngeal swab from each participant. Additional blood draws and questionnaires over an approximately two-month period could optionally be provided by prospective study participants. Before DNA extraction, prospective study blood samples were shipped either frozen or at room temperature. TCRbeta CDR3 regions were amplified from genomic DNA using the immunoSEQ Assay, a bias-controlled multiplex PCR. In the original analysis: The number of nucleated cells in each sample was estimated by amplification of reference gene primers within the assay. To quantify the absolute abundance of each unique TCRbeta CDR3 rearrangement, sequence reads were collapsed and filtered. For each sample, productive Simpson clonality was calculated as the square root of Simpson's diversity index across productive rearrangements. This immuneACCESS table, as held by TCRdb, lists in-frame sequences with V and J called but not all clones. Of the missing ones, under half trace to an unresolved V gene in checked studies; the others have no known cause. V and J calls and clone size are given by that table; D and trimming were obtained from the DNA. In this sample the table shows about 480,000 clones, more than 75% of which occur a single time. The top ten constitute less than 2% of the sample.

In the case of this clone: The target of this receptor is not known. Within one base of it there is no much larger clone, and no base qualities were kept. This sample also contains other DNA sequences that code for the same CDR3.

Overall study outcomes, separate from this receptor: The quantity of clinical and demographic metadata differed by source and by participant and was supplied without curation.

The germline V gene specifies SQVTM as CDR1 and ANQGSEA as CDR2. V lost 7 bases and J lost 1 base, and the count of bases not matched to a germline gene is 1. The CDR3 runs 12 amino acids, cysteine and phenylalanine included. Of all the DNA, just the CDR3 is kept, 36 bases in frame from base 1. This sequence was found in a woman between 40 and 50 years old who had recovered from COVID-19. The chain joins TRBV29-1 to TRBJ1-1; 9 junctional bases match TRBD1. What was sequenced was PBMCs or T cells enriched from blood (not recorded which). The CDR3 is CSGGQGNTEAFF. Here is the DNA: TGCAGCGGGGGACAGGGGAACACTGAAGCTTTCTTT.